This T cell receptor (beta chain) was sequenced in a study of blood T cell repertoires in COVID-19. A note on this clone: The junction departs from germline at one end; a sequencing error may be responsible.

CDR1 is SGHRS, CDR2 YFSETQ, per germline. The CDR3 runs to 15 residues. Clones were sequenced by immunoSEQ multiplex PCR, and TCRdb holds only the in-frame ones, with some missing. The profile shows about 250,000 clones, roughly nine tenths of them singletons. The TCR comes from a woman between 18 and 29 years old who had recovered from COVID-19. Sequenced input: PBMCs or T cells enriched from blood (not recorded which). The J gene is TRBJ1-1, the V gene TRBV5-1; D may be TRBD1 (6 bases). CDR3 DNA sequence: TGCGCCAGCACCTTGGGAGGGGGATCGAACACTGAAGCTTTCTTT. Its protein product is CASTLGGGSNTEAFF.